Below, 31 T cell receptor beta chains from the same sample are listed, as sequenced in a study of blood T cell repertoires in COVID-19. Clones were sequenced by immunoSEQ multiplex PCR, and TCRdb holds only the in-frame ones, with some missing. This table holds around 80,000 clones, around 89% found once. Specimen: peripheral blood. The receptors were gathered from a man in his 60s with acute or convalescent COVID-19.

The chain couples TRBV7-3 to TRBJ1-1; D not certain. Germline V gene sequence: CDR1 SGHTA, CDR2 FQGTGA. The CDR3 runs 16 residues. V was clipped by 2 bases and J by 0 bases, with 13 bases between them. The CDR3 loop reads CASSLEVLALNTEAFF. Written as DNA, the CDR3 is TGTGCCAGCAGCTTAGAGGTCCTGGCCTTGAACACTGAAGCTTTCTTT.

This chain joins TRBV24-1 and TRBJ2-7; the D is unclear. The germline V gene has CDR1 KGHDR and CDR2 SFDVKD. The CDR3 extends over 13 amino acids. With 3 bases removed from V and 2 bases from J, the gap between germline ends came to 7 bases. CDR3 in amino acids: CATSDVRAYEQYF. CDR3 in DNA: TGTGCCACCAGTGATGTACGAGCCTACGAGCAGTACTTC.

The V call is TRBV27, the J call TRBJ1-2; the D gene is possibly TRBD1 (5 bases). Trimming removed 5 bases from V and 6 bases from J, with 25 bases in between. The CDR3 is 17 residues long. The germline V gene has CDR1 MNHEY and CDR2 SMNVEV (reference sequence). In DNA form, the CDR3 reads TGTGCCAGCAGTCCGCATAAGACAGCCGCGCGAAGGGATGGCTACACCTTC. Translation: CASSPHKTAARRDGYTF.

CDR3 in DNA: TGTGCCAGCAGCCAAACAACCACGACAGATACGCAGTATTTT. This translates into CASSQTTTTDTQYF. The chain carries TRBV3-1 (or the pseudogene TRBV3-2) and TRBJ2-3; D gene unclear. Germline V CDR1 and CDR2: LGHDT, YNNKEL (reference sequence). V gave up 2 bases and J gave up 3 bases, with 9 bases separating them. The CDR3 contains 14 residues.

The chain employs TRBV29-1 and TRBJ1-2, with 11 bases that match TRBD1. CDR1 is SQVTM, CDR2 ANQGSEA, per germline. The CDR3 spans 14 residues. V lost 2 bases, J lost 7 bases, and 6 bases stayed unmatched. CDR3 DNA sequence: TGCAGCGTTGAAATCGGACAGGGGGCGGGTGGCTACACCTTC. It encodes CSVEIGQGAGGYTF.

The rearrangement uses TRBV7-2 and TRBJ1-2; TRBD1 matches 8 bases. Germline assignment: CDR1 SGHTA and CDR2 FQGNSA. J was trimmed by 4 bases and V by 1 base; bases with no gene match: 5. There are 15 residues in the CDR3. The CDR3 DNA reads as TGTGCCAGCAGCTTAGGTTCAGGGGGCGGCTATGGCTACACCTTC. Translating it yields CASSLGSGGGYGYTF.

The chain couples TRBV20-1 to TRBJ1-1; 9 nucleotides match TRBD1. The germline CDR1 and CDR2 sequences are DFQATT and SNEGSKA (reference sequence). Trimming at V came to 5 bases and at J to 3 bases, leaving 4 bases not matched to a gene. This CDR3 is 13 amino acids long. In DNA, the CDR3 is TGCAGTGCTCGTGGACAGGGGTACACTGAAGCTTTCTTT. Translated, it gives CSARGQGYTEAFF.

This chain's CDR3 is CASSSGLAYNTGELFF. The CDR3 DNA sequence: TGTGCCAGCAGCTCGGGACTAGCCTATAACACCGGGGAGCTGTTTTTT. This rearrangement joins TRBV7-7 to TRBJ2-2; 9 nucleotides align to TRBD2. This CDR3 is 16 amino acids long. V shed 4 bases and J 2 bases; nucleotides not matched to a gene: 5. Germline V gives CDR1 SSHAT, CDR2 FNYEAQ (reference sequence). Drawing the rest from reference TRBV7-7 and TRBJ2-2, the complete variable domain is GAGVSQSPRYKVTKRGQDVTLRCDPISSHATLYWYQQALGQGPEFLTYFNYEAQPDKSGLPSDRFSAERPEGSISTLTIQRTEQRDSAMYRCASSSGLAYNTGELFFGEGSRLTVL.

The chain has TRBV5-1 and TRBJ1-5; TRBD1 might be the D (6 bases). CDR1 and CDR2 from the germline V gene are SGHRS and YFSETQ. The CDR3 is made up of 15 amino acids. V lost 0 bases, J lost 2 bases, and 9 bases lay in between. CDR3 sequence: CASSLDPGGNQPQHF. The CDR3, as DNA: TGCGCCAGCAGCTTGGATCCAGGGGGCAATCAGCCCCAGCATTTT. Looking up the rest from reference TRBV5-1 and TRBJ1-5 gives the full variable domain: KAGVTQTPRYLIKTRGQQVTLSCSPISGHRSVSWYQQTPGQGLQFLFEYFSETQRNKGNFPGRFSGRQFSNSRSEMNVSTLELGDSALYLCASSLDPGGNQPQHFGDGTRLSIL.

This chain joins TRBV9 and TRBJ2-1; D might be TRBD2 (6 bases). Germline V gene data show CDR1 as SGDLS and CDR2 as YYNGEE. V lost 3 bases and J lost 2, with 15 bases in between. This CDR3 has 16 residues. In nucleotides, the CDR3 is TGTGCCAGCAGCGCTGGGGGACTCCAAACCTACAATGAGCAGTTCTTC. Amino acids: CASSAGGLQTYNEQFF.

V and J are TRBV7-8 and TRBJ2-5; 7 nucleotides align to TRBD2. With 4 bases clipped from V and 4 bases from J, the junction kept 3 bases outside the gene matches. This CDR3 contains 13 residues. CDR1 and CDR2 from the germline V gene are SGHVS and FQNEAQ. The CDR3 reads CASSSAGRETQYF. The CDR3 region has the DNA TGTGCCAGCAGCTCAGCGGGGCGAGAGACCCAGTACTTC.

V is TRBV5-1 and J is TRBJ1-4; the D gene is possibly TRBD1 (5 bases). CDR1 and CDR2 (germline): SGHRS, YFSETQ. The germline V and J ends were trimmed by 4 bases and 4 bases, with 8 bases remaining between them. This CDR3 has 13 amino acids. The CDR3 DNA follows: TGCGCCAGCAGCACGGGGGGTAATGAAAAACTGTTTTTT. Protein: CASSTGGNEKLFF.

The chain carries TRBV2 and TRBJ1-2, with 8 bases aligning to TRBD1. The germline V gene encodes CDR1 SNHLY and CDR2 FYNNEI. The CDR3 totals 14 residues. V trimming: 4 bases; J trimming: 7 bases; junction bases outside the gene matches: 8. CDR3 sequence (DNA): TGTGCCAGCAGTGTGATTACAGGGGGAAGTGGCTACACCTTC. As protein: CASSVITGGSGYTF.

This chain connects TRBV5-1 to TRBJ2-5; possible D gene TRBD1, 6 bases. This CDR3 has 14 residues. V lost 6 bases and J 7 bases, leaving 19 bases between the germline ends. From germline, CDR1 is SGHRS and CDR2 YFSETQ. The CDR3 sequence: CASILDSSPGTQYF. The CDR3 DNA reads TGCGCCAGCATCCTGGACAGTTCCCCAGGGACCCAGTACTTC.

J is TRBJ1-2 and V is TRBV27, with a weak D call TRBD1 (6 bases). V was shortened by 5 bases and J by 8 bases, with 24 bases between the two germline ends. Germline CDR1 is MNHEY and CDR2 is SMNVEV (reference sequence). The CDR3 has 16 residues. The CDR3 nucleotides are TGTGCCAGCAGTCCATTAGGACAGCCCGCGGTAGTAGGCTACACCTTC. Translated, it gives CASSPLGQPAVVGYTF.

This sequence joins TRBV9 and TRBJ2-5, with D perhaps TRBD2 (5 bases). Germline values: CDR1 SGDLS, CDR2 YYNGEE. V shed 2 bases and J shed 1 base, with 12 bases lying between them. The CDR3 sequence is 15 residues long. CDR3 nucleotide sequence: TGTGCCAGCAGCGTGGGTGGACTGGTCCAAGAGACCCAGTACTTC. This translates into CASSVGGLVQETQYF.

The chain's CDR3 is CASSEVGTRGYTF. CDR3 bases: TGTGCCAGCAGTGAAGTTGGGACTCGAGGCTACACCTTC. This chain connects TRBV6-1 to TRBJ1-2; TRBD1 is a possible D gene (5 bases). V was cut by 1 base and J by 8 bases, with 11 bases left in between. The CDR3 sequence is 13 residues long. Germline CDR1 and CDR2: MNHNS and SASEGT.

V and J are TRBV6-5 and TRBJ2-7, with 7 bases matching TRBD1. Trimming took 2 bases from V and 2 from J; bases not matched to a gene: 3. CDR1 MNHEY and CDR2 SVGAGI come from the germline V gene. The CDR3 spans 14 residues. CDR3 bases: TGTGCCAGCAGTTACGGGGACAGTCCCTACGAGCAGTACTTC. Protein sequence: CASSYGDSPYEQYF.

V is TRBV4-1 and J is TRBJ1-3, with unresolved D. The CDR3 consists of 17 residues. Trimming left V 0 bases short and J 0 bases short, with 12 bases between. The germline V gene encodes CDR1 MGHRA and CDR2 YSYEKL. In DNA, the CDR3 is TGCGCCAGCAGCCAAGATCTCCTTTGGAGCTCTGGAAACACCATATATTTT. Translation: CASSQDLLWSSGNTIYF.

The J gene is TRBJ2-5, the V gene TRBV6-5, with 9 nucleotides matching TRBD2. V was clipped by 2 bases and J by 5 bases; unmatched bases: 3. This CDR3 comprises 14 residues. CDR1 is MNHEY, CDR2 SVGAGI, per germline. The CDR3 sequence: CASSYLAGFETQYF. The CDR3 DNA follows: TGTGCCAGCAGTTACCTAGCGGGGTTTGAGACCCAGTACTTC.

The genes are TRBV30 and TRBJ1-1; TRBD1 might be the D (6 bases). The CDR3 has 13 residues. The V gene lost 4 bases and the J gene lost 6 bases, with 15 bases spanning the gap. From germline, CDR1 is GTSNPN and CDR2 SVGIG (reference sequence). The CDR3 sequence is CAWNLGTPAEAFF. DNA for the CDR3: TGTGCCTGGAACCTGGGGACACCTGCTGAAGCTTTCTTT.

This clone was found once. The V gene is TRBV5-6, the J gene TRBJ2-3; D perhaps matches TRBD1 (6 bases). The length of the CDR3 is 14 residues. Germline CDR1 is SGHDT and CDR2 is YYEEEE. Between the trimmed V and J ends, which lost 4 bases and 5 bases, there was a span of 14 bases. Written as DNA, the CDR3 is TGTGCCAGCAGCACCTTTCACAGGGTAGATACGCAGTATTTT. Its translation is CASSTFHRVDTQYF.

This clone was found once. V and J are TRBV27 and TRBJ2-5; 8 bases align to TRBD2. The V segment lost 6 bases and the J segment 5 bases; nucleotides outside the gene matches: 8. The CDR3 extends over 14 amino acids. CDR1 and CDR2 (germline): MNHEY, SMNVEV (reference sequence). CDR3 bases: TGTGCCAGCAGGGGGACTAGTACGGACGAGACCCAGTACTTC. Translating gives CASRGTSTDETQYF.

This chain uses TRBV6-5 with TRBJ2-7; TRBD2 is a possible D gene (6 bases). The V gene's germline CDR1 is MNHEY and CDR2 SVGAGI. The CDR3 is 13 amino acids. V was cut by 6 bases and J by 6 bases, with 15 bases left in between. The CDR3 spells CASRESGVPEQYF. CDR3 coding DNA: TGTGCCAGCAGGGAGTCGGGGGTTCCCGAGCAGTACTTC.

The chain combines TRBV2 with TRBJ1-6; 8 bases are shared with TRBD1. Germline V gene sequence: CDR1 SNHLY, CDR2 FYNNEI. This CDR3 spans 15 amino acids. V lost 0 bases and J lost 10; bases outside the gene matches: 5. CDR3 loop: CASSEARTGGSPLHF. DNA for the CDR3: TGTGCCAGCAGTGAAGCACGAACAGGGGGGTCACCCCTCCACTTT.

The chain recombines TRBV3-1 (or the pseudogene TRBV3-2) with TRBJ2-7; 9 positions match TRBD1. Trimming removed 8 bases from V and 6 bases from J; junction bases left unmatched: 8. The germline V gene encodes CDR1 LGHDT and CDR2 YNNKEL (reference sequence). The CDR3 sequence is 13 residues long. CDR3 nucleotide sequence: TGTGCCAGCTGCTCCGGGACAGGGATCGAGCAGTACTTC. It codes for CASCSGTGIEQYF.

The count of this clone is one. The rearrangement uses TRBV7-3 and TRBJ2-3; TRBD2 agrees at 10 bases. V shed 4 bases, J shed 1 base, and the junction held 5 bases outside the gene matches. CDR1 SGHTA and CDR2 FQGTGA come from the germline V gene. This CDR3 contains 16 residues. CDR3 sequence: CASSSEGTSGTDTQYF. Here the CDR3 DNA reads TGTGCCAGCAGCTCCGAAGGGACTAGCGGCACAGATACGCAGTATTTT.

V is TRBV21-1 and J is TRBJ1-2. TRBV21-1 represents a pseudogene. This CDR3 region has 16 residues. CDR3 sequence (DNA): TGTGCCAGCAGCAAGAGGGACTTAGGGGACTTCTATGGCTACACCTTC. Its protein product is CASSKRDLGDFYGYTF.

The chain employs TRBV30 and TRBJ2-6; tentatively, D is TRBD2 (7 bases). The V gene's germline CDR1 is GTSNPN and CDR2 SVGIG (reference sequence). Trimming took off 2 bases at V and 2 bases at J, with 13 bases between the two ends. The CDR3 has 16 residues. The CDR3 nucleotides read TGTGCCTGGAGTCGTGGGGAGGGGGCTGGGGCCAACGTCCTGACTTTC. Protein: CAWSRGEGAGANVLTF.

In this sample, this clone turned up once. The rearrangement links TRBV14 to TRBJ2-6; D not certain. The V end was cut by 3 bases, the J end by 4 bases, with 4 bases between. The V gene's germline CDR1 is SGHDN and CDR2 FVKESK. The CDR3 covers 13 residues. CDR3 bases: TGTGCCAGCAGCCAGCTAGGGGCCAACGTCCTGACTTTC. This gives the protein CASSQLGANVLTF.

The rearrangement links TRBV5-4 to TRBJ2-3, with D maybe TRBD2 (6 bases). The CDR3 has 14 amino acids. Germline loops: CDR1 SGHNT, CDR2 YYREEE (reference sequence). V was clipped by 4 bases and J by 1 base, with 10 bases between them. CDR3 coding DNA: TGTGCCAGCAGCCCGGGAGCCCGCACAGATACGCAGTATTTT. Translated, it gives CASSPGARTDTQYF.